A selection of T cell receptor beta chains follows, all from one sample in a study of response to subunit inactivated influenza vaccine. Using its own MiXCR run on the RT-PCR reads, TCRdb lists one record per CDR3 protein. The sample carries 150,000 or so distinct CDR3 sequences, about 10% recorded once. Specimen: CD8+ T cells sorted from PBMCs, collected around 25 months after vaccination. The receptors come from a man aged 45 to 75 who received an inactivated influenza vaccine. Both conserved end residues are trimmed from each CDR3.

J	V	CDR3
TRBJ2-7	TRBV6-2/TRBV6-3	ASSYSTGVSYEQY
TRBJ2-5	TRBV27	ASSQNALETQY
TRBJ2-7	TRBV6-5	ASRDSSGDLYEQY
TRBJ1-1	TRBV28	ASSLSGSTEAF
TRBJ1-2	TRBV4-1	ASSPEDRAYGYT
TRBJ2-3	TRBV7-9	ASSYWDGDTQY
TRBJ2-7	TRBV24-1	ATGVSGTPISYEQY
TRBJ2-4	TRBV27	ASSLGEAKNIQY
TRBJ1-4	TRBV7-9	ASSLSGGRNEKLF
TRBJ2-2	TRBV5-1	ASRRGLGGGELF
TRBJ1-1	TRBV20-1	SAQKDRENTEAF
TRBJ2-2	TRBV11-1	ASGVALGTPKNTGELF
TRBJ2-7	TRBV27	ASSLSSASYEQY
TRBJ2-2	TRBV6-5	ASSYFPLGRENTGELF
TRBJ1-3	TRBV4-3	ASSQDFAGSGNTIY
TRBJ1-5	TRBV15	ATHSGYSNQPQH
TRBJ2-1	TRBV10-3	AISLAGVEQF
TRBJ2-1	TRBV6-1	ASRLTSGSRDEQF
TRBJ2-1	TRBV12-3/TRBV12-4	ASRGLAGENEQF
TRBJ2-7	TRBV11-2	ASSWEAASYEQY
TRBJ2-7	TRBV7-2	ASTIAGGSYEQY
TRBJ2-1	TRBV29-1	SVEEIGGGFYNEQF
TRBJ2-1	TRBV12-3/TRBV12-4	ASSFSLAEWVNEQF
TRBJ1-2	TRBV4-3	ASSQDKGVYGYT
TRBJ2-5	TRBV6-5	ASSYFGGETQY
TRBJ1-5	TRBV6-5	ASSLERTDNQPQH
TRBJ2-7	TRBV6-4	ASSPRTSGRALYHEQY